Shown below are 24 T cell receptor beta chains from a single sample sequenced in a study of vaccination effects on CD4 cells after COVID-19. Under the ViraFEST assay, PBMC were stimulated with viral peptide pools so that antigen-specific CD4+ T cells expanded. Sequencing was performed afterwards. Culturing for 9 to 10 days preceded CD4+ T cell isolation. These receptors have no identified antigens. The protocol was immunoSEQ multiplex PCR, while the TCRdb copy is restricted to in-frame clones and leaves out a portion. The repertoire holds about 79,000 clones, with 70% to 75% as singletons. The specimen was CD4+ T cells from PBMCs cultured with HCoV-229E spike peptides, collected before COVID-19 vaccination. These TCRs come from a human donor who received a COVID-19 vaccine.

DNA for the CDR3: TGCGCCAGCAGCGCAAGCGCGACAGGGGGCAGCGCTGGGGCCAACGTCCTGACTTTC. Translated: CASSASATGGSAGANVLTF. The rearrangement joins TRBV4-3 to TRBJ2-6; 10 bases align to TRBD1. CDR3 length equals 19 residues. With V trimmed by 5 bases and J by 2 bases, 12 bases remained unmatched. Looked up from germline, CDR1 is LGHNA and CDR2 is YSLEER.

J is TRBJ2-2 and V is TRBV11-2; no firm D call. The CDR3 runs 14 residues. CDR1 is SGHAT, CDR2 FQNNGV, per germline. V gave up 4 bases and J gave up 6 bases, with 12 bases separating them. The CDR3 loop reads CASSSLPGPGELFF. The DNA of the CDR3 is TGTGCCAGCAGCTCACTTCCGGGCCCCGGGGAGCTGTTTTTT.

The chain combines TRBV7-2 with TRBJ2-1; 12 bases are a match to TRBD2. The germline V gene has CDR1 SGHTA and CDR2 FQGNSA. This CDR3 has 15 amino acids. Trimming took 4 bases from V and 8 from J; bases not matched to a gene: 6. CDR3 in amino acids: CASSSLAGGLDEQFF. CDR3 sequence (DNA): TGTGCCAGCAGCTCGCTAGCGGGGGGGCTAGATGAGCAGTTCTTC.

The rearrangement links TRBV5-1 to TRBJ1-2; 8 nucleotides match TRBD1. Looked up from germline, CDR1 is SGHRS and CDR2 is YFSETQ. V lost 0 bases, J lost 6 bases, and 4 bases stayed unmatched. The CDR3 sequence is 14 residues long. CDR3 nucleotides: TGCGCCAGCAGCTTGGGACAGGGGTCTGATGGCTACACCTTC. It translates to CASSLGQGSDGYTF.

The chain carries TRBV5-1 and TRBJ1-5, with TRBD1 matching 10 bases. Germline CDR1 and CDR2: SGHRS and YFSETQ. This CDR3 contains 13 residues. Unmatched junction bases numbered 1, after V lost 7 bases and J lost 3 bases. The CDR3 sequence: CASGTGDNQPQHF. CDR3 coding DNA: TGCGCCAGCGGGACAGGGGACAATCAGCCCCAGCATTTT.

This clone was counted a single time. The gene calls are TRBV12-3 or TRBV12-4 and TRBJ2-3; D not certain. This CDR3 is built from 12 residues. V lost 3 bases, J lost 4 bases, and 5 bases lay in between. The CDR3 sequence is CASSLFPDTQYF. CDR3 coding DNA: TGTGCCAGCAGTTTGTTCCCAGATACGCAGTATTTT.

The V and J genes are TRBV7-3 and TRBJ2-3; D is possibly TRBD1 (5 bases). The V gene's germline CDR1 is SGHTA and CDR2 FQGTGA. V was shortened by 2 bases and J by 3 bases, with 12 bases between the two germline ends. The CDR3 sequence is 15 residues long. The CDR3 loop reads CASSLGQTATDTQYF. In DNA, the CDR3 is TGTGCCAGCAGCTTAGGTCAGACAGCAACAGATACGCAGTATTTT.

The V and J genes are TRBV27 and TRBJ1-5, with TRBD1 identical over 7 bases. This CDR3 is built from 15 residues. Trimming took 8 bases from V and 3 from J; bases not matched to a gene: 10. Looked up from germline, CDR1 is MNHEY and CDR2 is SMNVEV (reference sequence). CDR3 nucleotides: TGTGCCAGCGGGAGGGGACAGAGTTACAATCAGCCCCAGCATTTT. Encoded protein: CASGRGQSYNQPQHF.

J is TRBJ1-2 and V is TRBV29-1; D uncertain. The V end lost 4 bases, the J end lost 1 base, and 7 bases lay between the germline ends. The germline CDR1 and CDR2 sequences are SQVTM and ANQGSEA. The CDR3 length is 12 residues. The CDR3 here is CSVGGINYGYTF. CDR3 nucleotides: TGCAGCGTTGGCGGCATTAACTATGGCTACACCTTC.

This clone was detected once. The rearrangement uses TRBV6-1 and TRBJ2-2; 7 bases fit TRBD1. V gave up 2 bases and J gave up 3 bases; unmatched junction bases: 0. Germline values: CDR1 MNHNS, CDR2 SASEGT. The CDR3 contains 14 residues. CDR3 nucleotide sequence: TGTGCCAGCAGTGAACAGGGGGACACCGGGGAGCTGTTTTTT. Protein sequence: CASSEQGDTGELFF.

The rearrangement links TRBV18 to TRBJ1-6; D is ambiguous. The V and J ends lost 0 bases and 15 bases respectively, with 12 bases between them. Germline lookup yields CDR1 KGHSH and CDR2 LQKENI. The CDR3 totals 13 residues. The DNA for the CDR3 is TGTGCCAGCTCACCACCCGGACCCCGAATCCTCCACTTT. Encoded protein: CASSPPGPRILHF.

The rearrangement joins TRBV6-6 to TRBJ1-5, with 7 bases fitting TRBD1. Germline CDR1 is MNHNY and CDR2 is SVGAGI (reference sequence). This CDR3 contains 15 residues. Losses at the gene ends were 6 bases for V and 7 bases for J; bases not matched to a gene: 12. CDR3 sequence (DNA): TGTGCCAGCAGCCCGCGACAGGGCGGGAGGCAGCCCCAGCATTTT. As protein: CASSPRQGGRQPQHF.

The V call is TRBV2, the J call TRBJ1-2; D might be TRBD1 (6 bases). The CDR3 consists of 15 residues. The germline V and J ends were trimmed by 2 bases and 6 bases, with 16 bases remaining between them. The germline V gene has CDR1 SNHLY and CDR2 FYNNEI. The CDR3 nucleotides are TGTGCCAGCAGTGAACTAGGGGGTATTGGGGATGGCTACACCTTC. Translation gives CASSELGGIGDGYTF.

The chain carries TRBV7-3 and TRBJ1-1, with 7 nucleotides matching TRBD1. The CDR3 has 14 residues. V was pared by 2 bases and J by 4 bases, with 4 bases of the junction left unmatched. Germline V gene lookup returns CDR1 SGHTA and CDR2 FQGTGA. The CDR3, as DNA: TGTGCCAGCAGCTTACAGGGGGGGGGCACTGAAGCTTTCTTT. This gives the protein CASSLQGGGTEAFF.

The rearrangement uses TRBV21-1 and TRBJ1-4. TRBV21-1 is tagged as a pseudogene. The CDR3 is 17 residues long. This CDR3 reads CASSKLYPGATNEKLFF. The CDR3 DNA follows: TGTGCCAGCAGCAAATTATACCCTGGAGCAACTAATGAAAAACTGTTTTTT.

The CDR3 region has the DNA TGCGCCAGCAGCTCGGGGGGGAGCTCCTATAATTCACCCCTCCACTTT. It specifies CASSSGGSSYNSPLHF. This chain connects TRBV5-1 to TRBJ1-6, with a tentative D call TRBD1 (5 bases). This CDR3 has 16 amino acids. Germline lookup yields CDR1 SGHRS and CDR2 YFSETQ. Trimming removed 3 bases from V and 0 bases from J, with 10 bases in between.

CDR3 DNA: TGTGCCACCAGTACGACTAGCGGGGGGTTGGATGAGCAGTTCTTC. Encoded protein: CATSTTSGGLDEQFF. V and J are TRBV24-1 and TRBJ2-1; 13 bases agree with TRBD2. This CDR3 comprises 15 residues. Looked up from germline, CDR1 is KGHDR and CDR2 is SFDVKD. V lost 6 bases to trimming and J lost 8 bases; unmatched junction nucleotides: 6.

The chain links TRBV6-4 to TRBJ2-3; 13 bases match TRBD2. Germline-derived CDR1 and CDR2 are MRHNA and SNTAGT. V was pared by 5 bases and J by 9 bases, with 8 bases of the junction left unmatched. The CDR3 covers 15 residues. CDR3 sequence: CASSPLAGGPRTQYF. The CDR3 DNA follows: TGTGCCAGCAGTCCACTAGCGGGGGGGCCTAGGACGCAGTATTTT.

The chain joins TRBV24-1 to TRBJ2-3; D remains unclear. Germline-derived CDR1 and CDR2 are KGHDR and SFDVKD. Trimming pared 4 bases from V and 0 bases from J, leaving 7 bases between. The CDR3 consists of 14 residues. The CDR3 DNA sequence: TGTGCCACCAGTGAACGATGGAGCACAGATACGCAGTATTTT. It is translated as CATSERWSTDTQYF.

The table lists this clone with a few counts. This chain links TRBV7-6 with TRBJ1-1; weak D call: TRBD1 (5 bases). This CDR3 region has 15 residues. Germline values: CDR1 SGHVS, CDR2 FNYEAQ. V lost 2 bases to trimming and J lost 1 base, with 11 bases between them. DNA of the CDR3: TGTGCCAGCAGCTTACGCGCTGGGGCGAACACTGAAGCTTTCTTT. It specifies CASSLRAGANTEAFF.

This clone was seen a single time. The chain links TRBV14 to TRBJ1-3; no reliable D call. Trimming shortened V by 4 bases and J by 12 bases, and 19 bases separated the two germline ends. CDR1 and CDR2 (germline): SGHDN, FVKESK. This CDR3 has 14 residues. CDR3 sequence: CASSPERASLGIYF. The CDR3 bases are TGTGCCAGCAGCCCCGAAAGGGCTTCTCTCGGCATATATTTT. The complete variable domain, with remaining parts taken from reference TRBV14 and TRBJ1-3, reads EAGVTQFPSHSVIEKGQTVTLRCDPISGHDNLYWYRRVMGKEIKFLLHFVKESKQDESGMPNNRFLAERTGGTYSTLKVQPAELEDSGVYFCASSPERASLGIYFGEGSWLTVV.

V and J are TRBV7-2 and TRBJ2-2, with 9 bases lining up with TRBD2. Germline V gives CDR1 SGHTA, CDR2 FQGNSA. This CDR3 spans 15 amino acids. V gave up 2 bases and J gave up 5 bases; unmatched junction bases: 3. As DNA, the CDR3 is TGTGCCAGCAGCTTACAGCGGGGGGTTACCGGGGAGCTGTTTTTT. Translation: CASSLQRGVTGELFF.

This chain connects TRBV5-1 to TRBJ1-2; no clear D gene. V was pared by 0 bases and J by 5 bases, with 11 bases between. Per the germline V gene, CDR1 is SGHRS and CDR2 is YFSETQ. The CDR3 extends over 14 amino acids. The CDR3 DNA sequence: TGCGCCAGCAGCTTGGGCCAGACCGAATATGGCTACACCTTC. Translated, it gives CASSLGQTEYGYTF.

V is TRBV21-1 and J is TRBJ1-3. TRBV21-1 is flagged as a pseudogene. This CDR3 comprises 16 residues. In nucleotides, the CDR3 is TGTGCCAGCAGCGCGCAGCCTATTAACTCTGGAAACACCATATATTTT. Its protein is CASSAQPINSGNTIYF.